The rows below give T cell receptor beta chains drawn from one sample of a study of T cell responses to AZD1222 COVID-19 vaccine. Data came from immunoSEQ multiplex PCR; TCRdb stores just in-frame clones and leaves some out. The table records around 160,000 clones, almost 90% of them present only once. Sample: peripheral blood, taken on day 0 of AZD1222 vaccination. The receptors originated from an adult in good health. The CDR3 runs from the conserved cysteine through the conserved F or W. A D gene is named only where the DNA matches it firmly. Expanded clones get a size class; other rows say once, few or many, or leave the size out.

J gene | V gene | D gene | clone size | CDR3 DNA | CDR3 protein
TRBJ1-3 | TRBV24-1 | TRBD1 | few | TGTGCCACCAGTGATCCCCAGGGGGCCTCTGGAAACACCATATATTTT | CATSDPQGASGNTIYF
TRBJ2-2 | TRBV11-2 | NA | NA | TGTGCCAGCAGAGACTCAAGGGCGAACGGGGAGCTGTTTTTT | CASRDSRANGELFF
TRBJ1-2 | TRBV12-5 | NA | NA | TGTGCTAGTGGCCTAGACACGGAGTATGGCTACACCTTC | CASGLDTEYGYTF
TRBJ1-6 | TRBV9 | NA | NA | TGTGCCAGCAGCGTAAGTGGGATCTATAATTCACCCCTCCACTTT | CASSVSGIYNSPLHF
TRBJ2-1 | TRBV4-3 | NA | NA | TGCGCCAGCAGCCAAGATCCGAGGGGGACCTACAATGAGCAGTTCTTC | CASSQDPRGTYNEQFF
TRBJ1-2 | TRBV11-2 | TRBD1 | NA | TGTGCCAGCAGCCCCTCCCCGGGACAGGAGGGTGGGGACTATGGCTACACCTTC | CASSPSPGQEGGDYGYTF
TRBJ2-7 | TRBV2 | NA | NA | TGTGCCAGCAGTGAAGGCTCGGGAGCCTACGAGCAGTACTTC | CASSEGSGAYEQYF
TRBJ2-1 | TRBV5-4 | NA | NA | TGTGCCAGCAGCTTGGCAGGGGAATTGGGTATGGAGCAGTTCTTC | CASSLAGELGMEQFF
TRBJ1-1 | TRBV27 | NA | NA | TGTGCCGGGGGGTCAGACATGAACACTGAAGCTTTCTTT | CAGGSDMNTEAFF
TRBJ2-1 | TRBV30 | NA | NA | TGTGCCTGGACAGGGTGGGGCAGTGAGCAGTTCTTC | CAWTGWGSEQFF
TRBJ1-4 | TRBV7-9 | NA | NA | TGTGCCAGCAGGGCTTCGGGCAGGAGTAATGAAAAACTGTTTTTT | CASRASGRSNEKLFF
TRBJ2-7 | TRBV12-3/TRBV12-4 | NA | NA | TGTGCCAGCACCTCGAAGCCCTACGAGCAGTACTTC | CASTSKPYEQYF
TRBJ2-2 | TRBV21-1 | NA | once | TGTGCCAGCAGCAACAGGAACACCGGGGAGCTGTTTTTT | CASSNRNTGELFF
TRBJ1-1 | TRBV15 | TRBD1 | NA | TGTGCCACCAGCAGAGTTGCTCGAGGGGGCGGTCCTGAAGCTTTCTTT | CATSRVARGGGPEAFF
TRBJ1-2 | TRBV6-5 | NA | NA | TGTGCCAGCAGTTACGCCGGGAGGGGCTATGGCTACACCTTC | CASSYAGRGYGYTF